This passage covers 5 T cell receptor beta chains from one sample sequenced in a study of T cell changes during pregnancy in multiple sclerosis (dated by TCRdb to the late 2010s). The method behind the library was the immunoSEQ multiplex PCR assay. Not all clones reach the TCRdb copy of this immuneACCESS table, which keeps in-frame sequences only. Checked studies attribute under half of the gap to unresolved V genes and leave the rest unexplained. The sample profile shows about 79,000 clones; 75% to 95% of them were found once. Together, the top ten hold less than 0.6% of the sample. Sequencing used CD4+ T cells from peripheral blood mononuclear cells, obtained in the second trimester of pregnancy. The receptors stem from a female donor with multiple sclerosis, enrolled in a pregnancy study.

The chain recombines TRBV19 with TRBJ1-2; D is ambiguous. The germline gives CDR1 LNHDA, CDR2 SQIVND (reference sequence). Trimming took off 5 bases at V and 11 bases at J, with 18 bases between the two ends. CDR3 length: 13 amino acids. CDR3 region: CASSPEGRRKYTF. The CDR3 bases are TGTGCCAGTAGTCCCGAGGGCAGGAGGAAGTACACCTTC.

This clone has more than one count but fewer than ten. V and J are TRBV14 and TRBJ1-1; D is ambiguous. Trimming pared 5 bases from V and 7 bases from J, leaving 8 bases between. CDR3 length: 11 amino acids. Germline CDR1 and CDR2: SGHDN and FVKESK. The CDR3 region has the DNA TGTGCCAGCAGCACAGCCCGTGAAGCTTTCTTT. Amino acids: CASSTAREAFF.

V is TRBV9 and J is TRBJ1-1; D unclear. The ends were cut back, 3 bases at V and 2 bases at J, with 8 bases in the middle. Germline CDR1 reads SGDLS; CDR2 reads YYNGEE. CDR3 length equals 13 residues. CDR3 bases: TGTGCCAGCAGCGCACACCCCAACACTGAAGCTTTCTTT. As protein: CASSAHPNTEAFF.

The chain couples TRBV11-3 to TRBJ2-1, with 8 nucleotides matching TRBD1. This CDR3 spans 15 amino acids. Germline values: CDR1 SGHNT, CDR2 YENEEA. Trimming took 3 bases from V and 0 from J; bases not matched to a gene: 1. The CDR3: CASSFRGLSYNEQFF. The CDR3 coding sequence is TGTGCCAGCAGCTTCAGGGGGCTCTCCTACAATGAGCAGTTCTTC.

The chain couples TRBV4-3 to TRBJ1-3, with D perhaps TRBD1 (5 bases). CDR3 length: 15 amino acids. Germline V gene sequence: CDR1 LGHNA, CDR2 YSLEER. The V gene lost 0 bases and the J gene lost 4 bases, with 10 bases spanning the gap. CDR3 amino acids: CASSQDAGLGNTIYF. In DNA, the CDR3 is TGCGCCAGCAGCCAAGATGCGGGGCTGGGAAACACCATATATTTT.